This T cell receptor (beta chain) was recorded in a study of blood T cell repertoires in COVID-19. About the study: T cells, B-cell-depleted T cells, or PBMCs provided the cDNA or gDNA that served as material.

Looked up from germline, CDR1 is SGHNT and CDR2 is YYREEE (reference sequence). V lost 6 bases, J lost 2 bases, and 14 bases lay in between. The CDR3 is made up of 14 amino acids. Per the original methods: Using reference gene primer amplification, nucleated cell counts were estimated. This table comes from immunoSEQ multiplex PCR, and its TCRdb copy is limited to in-frame clones, with some not included. D and trimming come from the DNA, and the V and J calls and clone size come from that table. Of approximately 170,000 clones in the sample, about 86% are singletons; the top ten hold around a fifth. This receptor was taken from a woman of 80 years or more with acute or convalescent COVID-19. Sequenced material: peripheral blood. This sequence joins TRBV5-4 and TRBJ1-1; possibly TRBD1 for D (5 bases). This chain's CDR3 is CASTSRTTNTEAFF. CDR3 in DNA: TGTGCCAGCACCTCCCGGACAACCAACACTGAAGCTTTCTTT. Complete variable domain (other parts from reference TRBV5-4 and TRBJ1-1): ETGVTQSPTHLIKTRGQQVTLRCSSQSGHNTVSWYQQALGQGPQFIFQYYREEENGRGNFPPRFSGLQFPNYSSELNVNALELDDSALYLCASTSRTTNTEAFFGQGTRLTVV.